These 21 T cell receptor beta chains share one sample of origin, sequenced in a study of blood T cell repertoires in COVID-19. The repertoire was sequenced with immunoSEQ multiplex PCR; TCRdb's copy has only in-frame clones and lacks some. The data hold under 150,000 clones, with 75% to 85% observed a single time. Material: peripheral blood. The receptors were sampled from a woman over 75 with acute or convalescent COVID-19.

The sample holds a few counts of this clone. The chain uses TRBV9 and TRBJ1-4, with a possible D match to TRBD1 (5 bases). Germline V gene lookup returns CDR1 SGDLS and CDR2 YYNGEE. The CDR3 is 18 residues long. Deletions cut 0 bases from V and 6 bases from J, with 21 bases between. Written as DNA, the CDR3 is TGTGCCAGCAGCGTAGCTCCCTCGGTGACTCGGGGGGATGAAAAACTGTTTTTT. Translation gives CASSVAPSVTRGDEKLFF.

The V and J genes are TRBV6-5 and TRBJ2-5, with TRBD1 matching over 7 bases. With V trimmed by 5 bases and J by 5 bases, 2 bases remained unmatched. The CDR3 covers 12 residues. CDR1 is MNHEY, CDR2 SVGAGI, per germline. The CDR3, as DNA: TGTGCCAGCAGTCCGACAGGGGAGACCCAGTACTTC. The encoded protein is CASSPTGETQYF.

The chain employs TRBV28 and TRBJ2-1; a weak D match, TRBD1 (5 bases). Trimming shortened V by 2 bases and J by 5 bases, and 19 bases separated the two germline ends. The germline V gene encodes CDR1 MDHEN and CDR2 SYDVKM. This CDR3 comprises 17 residues. CDR3 in amino acids: CASSLAGLRTPHNEQFF. The CDR3 DNA reads as TGTGCCAGCAGTTTAGCAGGTCTAAGGACACCACACAATGAGCAGTTCTTC.

The rearrangement joins TRBV7-9 to TRBJ2-3; TRBD2 agrees at 12 bases. Looked up from germline, CDR1 is SEHNR and CDR2 is FQNEAQ (reference sequence). Losses at the gene ends were 4 bases for V and 5 bases for J; bases not matched to a gene: 16. The CDR3 length is 19 residues. The CDR3 DNA follows: TGTGCCAGCAGCTCAAGAGGTGGACTAGCGGGACGAGGGGGAGATACGCAGTATTTT. Amino acid sequence: CASSSRGGLAGRGGDTQYF.

The table lists this clone with a count of one. The chain combines TRBV11-2 with TRBJ2-2; D remains unclear. The CDR3 has 14 residues. CDR1 is SGHAT and CDR2 is FQNNGV in the germline V gene. The V gene lost 3 bases and the J gene lost 2 bases, with 7 bases spanning the gap. The DNA of the CDR3 is TGTGCCAGCAGCTTGGAGAGAAACACCGGGGAGCTGTTTTTT. Protein product: CASSLERNTGELFF.

The V gene is TRBV28, the J gene TRBJ2-3, with 12 bases fitting TRBD1. The CDR3 has 15 residues. The ends lost 6 bases at V and 4 bases at J; junction bases unmatched: 5. Per germline, CDR1 MDHEN and CDR2 SYDVKM. The DNA of the CDR3 is TGTGCCAGCAGCGTCGGGACAGGGGGCGCAGATACGCAGTATTTT. This gives the protein CASSVGTGGADTQYF.

V is TRBV23-1 and J is TRBJ1-1; 7 bases line up with TRBD1. TRBV23-1 carries the ORF label, with uncertain function. V shed 0 bases and J 3 bases; nucleotides not matched to a gene: 13. CDR3 length: 18 amino acids. For the CDR3, the DNA is TGCGCCAGCAGTCAATCCTATCCTACAGGGGCCGGGCACACTGAAGCTTTCTTT. Amino acid sequence: CASSQSYPTGAGHTEAFF.

The chain uses TRBV7-8 and TRBJ1-5; D is undetermined. Germline loops: CDR1 SGHVS, CDR2 FQNEAQ. Trimming took off 2 bases at V and 11 bases at J, with 13 bases between the two ends. The CDR3 is made up of 13 amino acids. CDR3 in DNA: TGTGCCAGCAGCTTAAGTGGCGATGGAGCCCAGCATTTT. Its translation is CASSLSGDGAQHF.

Comment on this clone: The sample has other DNA sequences that encode this CDR3 too. The chain employs TRBV9 and TRBJ1-1; D not certain. Germline V gene lookup returns CDR1 SGDLS and CDR2 YYNGEE. V was shortened by 0 bases and J by 2 bases, with 5 bases between the two germline ends. CDR3 length: 13 amino acids. CDR3: CASSVASNTEAFF. CDR3 bases: TGTGCCAGCAGCGTAGCTAGCAACACTGAAGCTTTCTTT.

The V and J genes are TRBV20-1 and TRBJ1-4, with 7 bases aligning to TRBD1. Looked up from germline, CDR1 is DFQATT and CDR2 is SNEGSKA (reference sequence). CDR3 size: 13 residues. The V gene end was trimmed by 3 bases and the J gene end by 6 bases; junction bases not matched to a gene: 4. The CDR3 is CSASYQGDEKLFF. In DNA, the CDR3 is TGCAGTGCTAGTTACCAGGGGGATGAAAAACTGTTTTTT.

J is TRBJ2-5 and V is TRBV10-3, with TRBD2 matching 11 bases. Looked up from germline, CDR1 is ENHRY and CDR2 is SYGVKD. This CDR3 has 16 amino acids. V lost 4 bases and J lost 5; bases outside the gene matches: 9. The CDR3: CAISGGGSSGGETQYF. The CDR3 region has the DNA TGTGCCATCAGTGGTGGAGGTTCTAGCGGGGGGGAGACCCAGTACTTC.

J is TRBJ2-5 and V is TRBV19, with TRBD2 matching over 15 bases. There are 16 residues in the CDR3. V shed 4 bases, J shed 4 bases, and the junction held 4 bases outside the gene matches. The germline CDR1 and CDR2 sequences are LNHDA and SQIVND (reference sequence). In DNA form, the CDR3 reads TGTGCCAGTAGTACAGGACTAGCGGGGGGGACAGAGACCCAGTACTTC. Translated, it gives CASSTGLAGGTETQYF.

The V and J genes are TRBV4-3 and TRBJ2-1, with 15 bases that match TRBD2. CDR3 length: 18 residues. The V gene's germline CDR1 is LGHNA and CDR2 YSLEER. V lost 4 bases to trimming and J lost 7 bases; unmatched junction nucleotides: 11. CDR3 DNA sequence: TGCGCCAGCAGCCTGGGGGGACTAGCGGGAGGAGTTGATAATGAGCAGTTCTTC. Encoded protein: CASSLGGLAGGVDNEQFF.

This clone was found a few times. The chain carries TRBV10-3 and TRBJ1-1; weak D call: TRBD1 (5 bases). V gave up 6 bases and J gave up 3 bases, with 11 bases separating them. Germline-derived CDR1 and CDR2 are ENHRY and SYGVKD. This CDR3 has 13 amino acids. CDR3 loop: CAIRVDRDTEAFF. The CDR3 coding sequence is TGTGCCATCAGGGTTGACAGAGACACTGAAGCTTTCTTT.

V usage is TRBV4-3 and J usage is TRBJ2-3, with D perhaps matching TRBD1 (6 bases). The ends were cut back, 6 bases at V and 3 bases at J, with 13 bases in the middle. Looked up from germline, CDR1 is LGHNA and CDR2 is YSLEER. The CDR3 spans 14 residues. This chain's CDR3 is CASSSGVGTDTQYF. The CDR3 DNA sequence: TGCGCCAGCAGTTCAGGGGTAGGGACAGATACGCAGTATTTT.

V and J are TRBV19 and TRBJ2-1; 8 bases fit TRBD1. CDR1 and CDR2 (germline): LNHDA, SQIVND (reference sequence). This CDR3 is 15 amino acids long. V dropped 4 bases and J dropped 4; count of bases not matched to a gene: 6. CDR3 protein: CASSRGTGGYNEQFF. CDR3 nucleotides: TGTGCCAGTAGTAGGGGCACAGGGGGGTACAATGAGCAGTTCTTC. Drawing the rest from reference TRBV19 and TRBJ2-1, the complete variable domain is DGGITQSPKYLFRKEGQNVTLSCEQNLNHDAMYWYRQDPGQGLRLIYYSQIVNDFQKGDIAEGYSVSREKKESFPLTVTSAQKNPTAFYLCASSRGTGGYNEQFFGPGTRLTVL.

V gene TRBV2 combines with J gene TRBJ2-1; no clear D gene. The CDR3 has 13 residues. Trimming shortened V by 7 bases and J by 5 bases, and 12 bases separated the two germline ends. Per germline, CDR1 SNHLY and CDR2 FYNNEI. In DNA, the CDR3 is TGTGCCAGCAAAAGGAACGACAACAATGAGCAGTTCTTC. Translated, it gives CASKRNDNNEQFF.

The chain recombines TRBV6-5 with TRBJ2-2; 9 bases fit TRBD1. This CDR3 contains 16 residues. V gave up 3 bases and J gave up 7 bases; unmatched junction bases: 9. CDR1 is MNHEY and CDR2 is SVGAGI in the germline V gene. The DNA for the CDR3 is TGTGCCAGCAGTTATTCCGGGACAGGGTTGGGCGGGGAGCTGTTTTTT. It yields the protein CASSYSGTGLGGELFF.

The chain uses TRBV24-1 and TRBJ2-3; 12 bases map to TRBD1. The V segment lost 3 bases and the J segment 6 bases; nucleotides outside the gene matches: 9. CDR1 KGHDR and CDR2 SFDVKD come from the germline V gene. The length of the CDR3 is 17 residues. CDR3 loop: CATSDRDRGRDGDTQYF. CDR3 in DNA: TGTGCCACCAGTGATCGGGACAGGGGGCGCGATGGCGATACGCAGTATTTT.

This clone was found once. The chain is built from TRBV5-6 and TRBJ1-1; tentatively, D is TRBD1 (5 bases). Germline CDR1 and CDR2: SGHDT and YYEEEE. The ends were cut back, 9 bases at V and 0 bases at J, with 12 bases in the middle. The CDR3 is 13 amino acids. In nucleotides, the CDR3 is TGTGCCACCCTAAGGGGAATGAACACTGAAGCTTTCTTT. It yields the protein CATLRGMNTEAFF.

The rearrangement joins TRBV3-1 (or the pseudogene TRBV3-2) to TRBJ1-6, with D unclear. The V end lost 0 bases, the J end lost 15 bases, and 18 bases lay between the germline ends. CDR1 and CDR2 (germline): LGHDT, YNNKEL (reference sequence). The CDR3 spans 15 residues. The CDR3 loop is CASSQEVTSSSGLHF. DNA for the CDR3: TGTGCCAGCAGCCAAGAGGTCACCAGTTCCTCTGGCCTCCACTTT.